The sequence of this T cell receptor beta chain was determined in a study of blood T cell dynamics during melanoma immunotherapy. CDR1 and CDR2 from the germline V gene are SGHVS and FNYEAQ. This CDR3 spans 15 amino acids. The J segment lost 5 bases and the V segment lost 1 base, leaving 1 base of the junction unmatched. Libraries were prepared by immunoSEQ multiplex PCR; TCRdb keeps only in-frame clonotypes and omits some of them. This sample has about 3,500 clones; roughly 96% occur once, and the top ten carry roughly 0.5%. Regarding time point: week 3, after first cycle of checkpoint inhibitor. The sequencing here drew on effector memory CD8+ T cells from blood, taken from a patient treated with checkpoint blockade. The clonotype originates from a human donor with melanoma. J is TRBJ1-6 and V is TRBV7-6; 8 bases align to TRBD1. In DNA form, the CDR3 reads TGTGCCAGCAGCTTAGGGACAGGGAATAATTCACCCCTCCACTTT. Protein: CASSLGTGNNSPLHF.